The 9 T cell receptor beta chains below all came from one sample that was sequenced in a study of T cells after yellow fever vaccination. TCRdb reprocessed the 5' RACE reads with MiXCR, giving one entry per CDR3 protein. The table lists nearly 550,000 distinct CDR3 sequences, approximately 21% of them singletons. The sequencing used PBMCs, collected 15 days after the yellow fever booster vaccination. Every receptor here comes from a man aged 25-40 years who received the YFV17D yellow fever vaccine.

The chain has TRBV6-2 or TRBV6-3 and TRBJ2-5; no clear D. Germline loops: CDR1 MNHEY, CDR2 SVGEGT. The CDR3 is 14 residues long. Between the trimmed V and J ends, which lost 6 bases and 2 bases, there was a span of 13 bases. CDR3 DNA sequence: TGTGCCAGCAGGGTTTGGAGAACACAAGAGACCCAGTACTTC. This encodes CASRVWRTQETQYF.

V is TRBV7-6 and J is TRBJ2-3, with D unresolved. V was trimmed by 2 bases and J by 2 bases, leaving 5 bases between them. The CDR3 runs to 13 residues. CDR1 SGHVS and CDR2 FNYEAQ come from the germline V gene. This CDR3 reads CASSLSITDTQYF. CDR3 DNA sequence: TGTGCCAGCAGCTTATCAATCACAGATACGCAGTATTTT.

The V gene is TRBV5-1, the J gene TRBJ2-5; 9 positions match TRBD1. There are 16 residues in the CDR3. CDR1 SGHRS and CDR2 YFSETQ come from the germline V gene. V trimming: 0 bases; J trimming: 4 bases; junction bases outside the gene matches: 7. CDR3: CASSLGWDRVRETQYF. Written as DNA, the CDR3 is TGCGCCAGCAGCTTGGGATGGGACAGGGTGCGAGAGACCCAGTACTTC.

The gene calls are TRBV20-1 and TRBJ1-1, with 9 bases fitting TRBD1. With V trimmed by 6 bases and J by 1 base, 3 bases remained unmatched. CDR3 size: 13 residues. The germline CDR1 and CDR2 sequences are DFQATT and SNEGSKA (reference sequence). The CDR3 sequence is CSATGQGNTEAFF. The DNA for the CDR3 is TGCAGTGCCACGGGACAGGGGAACACTGAAGCTTTCTTT.

Written as DNA, the CDR3 is TGTGCCAGCAGCTTAGGGACCGGGACAGGGGTAGGGCAGCCCCAGCATTTT. Translating it yields CASSLGTGTGVGQPQHF. The chain employs TRBV11-2 and TRBJ1-5; the match to TRBD1 covers 10 bases. Unmatched junction bases numbered 10, after V lost 1 base and J lost 7 bases. Germline V gene sequence: CDR1 SGHAT, CDR2 FQNNGV. The CDR3 totals 17 residues.

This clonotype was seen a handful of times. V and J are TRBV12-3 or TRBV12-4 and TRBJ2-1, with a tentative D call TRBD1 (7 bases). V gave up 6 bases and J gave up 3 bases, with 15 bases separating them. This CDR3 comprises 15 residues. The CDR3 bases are TGTGCCAGCAGAATTGGGCAGGGGGGCTACAATGAGCAGTTCTTC. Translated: CASRIGQGGYNEQFF.

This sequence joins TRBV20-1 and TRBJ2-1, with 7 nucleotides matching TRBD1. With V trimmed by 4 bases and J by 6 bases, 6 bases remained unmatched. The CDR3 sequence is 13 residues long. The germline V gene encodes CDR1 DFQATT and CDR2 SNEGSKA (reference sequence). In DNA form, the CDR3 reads TGCAGTGCTATCAGGGACAGTTCCAATGAGCAGTTCTTC. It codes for CSAIRDSSNEQFF.

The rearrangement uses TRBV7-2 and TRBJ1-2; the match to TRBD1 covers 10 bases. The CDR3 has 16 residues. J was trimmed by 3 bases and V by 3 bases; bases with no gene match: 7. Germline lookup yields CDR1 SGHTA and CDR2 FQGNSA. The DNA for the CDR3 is TGTGCCAGCAGCTTGGTCGGGACAGGGGCCTACTATGGCTACACCTTC. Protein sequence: CASSLVGTGAYYGYTF.

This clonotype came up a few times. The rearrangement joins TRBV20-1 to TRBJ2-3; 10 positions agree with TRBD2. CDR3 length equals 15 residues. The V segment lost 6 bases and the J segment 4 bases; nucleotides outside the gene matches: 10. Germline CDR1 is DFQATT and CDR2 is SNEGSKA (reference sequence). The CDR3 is CSAPNSGRAADTQYF. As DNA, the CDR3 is TGCAGTGCCCCTAACAGCGGGAGGGCCGCAGATACGCAGTATTTT.